Sequencing of this TCR beta chain was carried out in a study of technical replicates of blood from a few donors. The method was immunoSEQ multiplex PCR; TCRdb's version includes in-frame clones alone and lacks a portion of them. The sample records almost 90,000 clones, 85% to 95% being singletons. This CDR3 is built from 14 residues. Between the trimmed V and J ends, which lost 2 bases and 4 bases, there was a span of 12 bases. Germline loops: CDR1 SGHNT, CDR2 YYREEE (reference sequence). The V call is TRBV5-4, the J call TRBJ1-1; D is uncertain. The source is a human donor in good health. The specimen sequenced was T cells isolated from PBMCs. The chain's CDR3 is CASSFSGGSTEAFF. The CDR3, as DNA: TGTGCCAGCAGCTTTTCGGGAGGGTCCACTGAAGCTTTCTTT.